The T cell receptor beta chain described here comes from a study of blood T cell repertoires in COVID-19 (TCRdb year 2020). Concerning the study at large: Samples covering the acute and convalescent phases of COVID-19 were provided by collaborators in the United States, Italy and Spain. The material from the prospective study consisted of cDNA or gDNA derived from T cells, B-cell-depleted T cells, or PBMCs. The dataset comprised deeply sampled blood TCRbeta repertoires from subjects exposed to, actively infected with, or recovered from COVID-19. The repertoires were made available in a free public database intended to serve as a resource for research on the immune response to SARS-CoV-2. Samples came from the ongoing ImmuneRACE study (first 160 participants) plus 1,254 subjects from 6 global collaborators. A de-identified subject ID, COVID-19 status, age in years and sex were almost always included in the sample metadata. Where available, HLA class I and class II types were taken from metadata supplied by the sample provider and were not determined by assay-based typing.

Comment on this clone: The target of this receptor is not known. No qualities accompany the bases; no much larger clone lies one base away.

Results and caveats for the whole study, not just this receptor: Clinical and demographic metadata were provided uncurated, with the amount varying by source and participant.

TCRbeta CDR3 regions were amplified from genomic DNA using the immunoSEQ Assay, a bias-controlled multiplex PCR. On the study's bioinformatics: Within the assay, amplification of reference gene primers was used to estimate how many nucleated cells each sample contained. Sequence reads were collapsed and filtered to measure the absolute abundance of every unique TCRbeta CDR3 rearrangement. For each sample, productive Simpson clonality was calculated as the square root of Simpson's diversity index over productive rearrangements. Not all clones reach the TCRdb copy of this immuneACCESS table, which keeps in-frame sequences only. Checked studies attribute under half of the gap to unresolved V genes and leave the rest unexplained. The V and J calls and clone size come from that table; D and trimming were worked out from the DNA. Here the sample has 40,000 to 50,000 clones; about 80% occur a single time. The ten largest clones take up roughly 25% of the sample.

CDR1 SGHNT and CDR2 YENEEA were looked up in the germline V gene. For this chain, trimming is 7 bases at the V end and 6 bases at the J end, and the number of junction bases without a gene match is 8. The CDR3 sequence holds 16 residues, the cysteine and phenylalanine included. The entry retains the CDR3 DNA only, 48 bases that are in frame from base 1. Collaborating institutions collected whole blood in K2EDTA tubes following their own protocols. Collaborator samples were shipped for TCRbeta analysis as frozen whole blood, isolated PBMCs, or DNA extracted from either sample type. The sequence links TRBV11-3 to TRBJ2-1; 14 junctional bases match TRBD2. Source material: peripheral blood. This TCR was sampled from a man between 65 and 79 years old with acute or convalescent COVID-19. The DNA is as follows: TGTGCCAGCAAGGGACTAGCGGGAGTGTGGGGCAATGAGCAGTTCTTC. Its protein is CASKGLAGVWGNEQFF.